This TCR beta chain stems from a study of T-cell memory formation after mild COVID-19. The germline V gene has CDR1 SEHNR and CDR2 FQNEAQ (reference sequence). The CDR3 sequence is 16 residues long. The V end lost 6 bases, the J end lost 0 bases, and 17 bases lay between the germline ends. General study points: Pre-infection memory already had some responding clones, implying cross-reactive memory joined. What remained unconfirmed was the SARS-CoV-2 specificity of second-wave clones peaking on day 37.

As concerns this clonotype: Its matching antigen is unknown.

TCR alpha and TCR beta cDNA libraries carrying sample barcodes and UMIs came from 5'RACE with constant-segment primers. TCRdb redid the calling of the 5' RACE reads with MiXCR, one entry per CDR3 protein. The sample contains about 430,000 distinct CDR3 sequences, more than 15% of which appear only once. Sequenced sample: PBMCs or a T cell subset sorted from them (not recorded which). The source of this sequence is a man aged 18 to 35 who had mild COVID-19 (a few samples of this study predate the infection). Cell type and time point are not known. V is TRBV7-9 and J is TRBJ1-1, with a weak D call TRBD1 (6 bases). The CDR3 sequence is CASSTSGAGVNTEAFF. The CDR3 coding sequence is TGTGCCAGCAGTACCTCTGGGGCAGGGGTGAACACTGAAGCTTTCTTT.